The 2 T cell receptor beta chains in this list originate from one sample, sequenced in a study of blood T cell repertoires in COVID-19. The protocol was immunoSEQ multiplex PCR, while the TCRdb copy is restricted to in-frame clones and leaves out a portion. The sample records around 260,000 clones, approximately 86% being singletons. Sequencing input: peripheral blood. The receptors here all came from a man in his forties who had recovered from COVID-19.

The gene calls are TRBV4-1 and TRBJ1-1; the D is unclear. The CDR3 loop spans 16 amino acids. V lost 2 bases to trimming and J lost 0 bases, with 13 bases between them. CDR1 is MGHRA and CDR2 is YSYEKL in the germline V gene. This chain's CDR3 is CASSQQVSLMNTEAFF. CDR3 coding DNA: TGCGCCAGCAGCCAACAAGTGTCACTCATGAACACTGAAGCTTTCTTT.

V usage is TRBV9 and J usage is TRBJ2-1; no definite D call. The germline V gene has CDR1 SGDLS and CDR2 YYNGEE. CDR3 length: 14 residues. The V gene lost 0 bases and the J gene lost 4 bases, with 8 bases spanning the gap. The CDR3 DNA reads TGTGCCAGCAGCGTAGCGACTTCATACAATGAGCAGTTCTTC. Translating it yields CASSVATSYNEQFF.